A selection of T cell receptor beta chains follows, all from one sample in a study of blood T cell repertoires in COVID-19. Data came from immunoSEQ multiplex PCR; TCRdb stores just in-frame clones and leaves some out. The sample carries hundreds of thousands of clones, approximately 90% recorded once. Sequencing input: PBMCs or T cells enriched from blood (not recorded which). The receptor set was obtained from an older woman in a cohort exposed to, infected with or recovered from COVID-19 (not recorded which). The CDR3 runs from the conserved cysteine through the conserved F or W. The D gene is left open where the match is weak. Rows give clone size only sometimes, using once, few, many, or a class for an expanded clone.

TRBV28	-	TRBJ1-5	14	-	CASMGGRADQPQHF	TGTGCCAGCATGGGGGGTAGGGCCGATCAGCCCCAGCATTTT
TRBV6-6	-	TRBJ1-1	15	-	CASSYSPGLNTEAFF	TGTGCCAGCAGTTACTCGCCAGGATTGAACACTGAAGCTTTCTTT
TRBV6-1	-	TRBJ1-2	13	TRBD1	CASSEWDRGGYTF	TGTGCCAGCAGTGAATGGGACAGGGGTGGCTACACCTTC
TRBV27	-	TRBJ2-4	13	-	CASGRDFKNIQYF	TGTGCCAGCGGGCGGGACTTCAAAAACATTCAGTACTTC
TRBV15	-	TRBJ1-1	14	-	CATSGWQGRSEAFF	TGTGCCACCAGCGGATGGCAGGGCAGGAGTGAAGCTTTCTTT
TRBV5-1	-	TRBJ2-7	12	-	CASRGTAVTQYF	TGCGCCAGCAGGGGGACTGCGGTAACGCAGTACTTC
TRBV28	-	TRBJ2-5	14	-	CASRSQGRSETQYF	TGTGCCAGCAGATCCCAGGGCAGGTCAGAGACCCAGTACTTC
TRBV9	-	TRBJ2-1	15	TRBD2	CASSVTSGRIQEQFF	TGTGCCAGCAGCGTGACTAGCGGGAGGATTCAGGAGCAGTTCTTC
TRBV9	once	TRBJ2-7	17	-	CASSGDTHTRSPYEQYF	TGTGCCAGCAGCGGAGACACTCATACTAGGAGTCCCTACGAGCAGTACTTC
TRBV4-3	-	TRBJ1-2	14	TRBD1	CASSQGQGASGYTF	TGCGCCAGCAGCCAAGGGCAGGGGGCCAGTGGCTACACCTTC
TRBV2	-	TRBJ2-7	13	TRBD1	CASSGTGGYEQYF	TGTGCCAGCAGTGGGACAGGGGGGTACGAGCAGTACTTC
TRBV28	-	TRBJ1-1	13	-	CALRRGGRTEAFF	TGTGCCCTAAGGAGGGGTGGACGCACTGAAGCTTTCTTT
TRBV5-6	-	TRBJ2-7	14	-	CASSLRGFDHEQYF	TGTGCCAGCAGCTTAAGGGGATTTGACCACGAGCAGTACTTC
TRBV3-1/TRBV3-2	-	TRBJ2-7	13	TRBD2	CASGLAGPGEQYF	TGTGCCAGCGGACTAGCGGGGCCAGGCGAGCAGTACTTC
TRBV28	-	TRBJ2-7	16	TRBD1	CASSSRTGVRSYEQYF	TGTGCCAGCAGTTCTCGGACAGGGGTGAGGTCCTACGAGCAGTACTTC
TRBV10-2	-	TRBJ2-5	14	TRBD2	CASMGTSGRETQYF	TGCGCCAGCATGGGGACTAGCGGAAGAGAGACCCAGTACTTC